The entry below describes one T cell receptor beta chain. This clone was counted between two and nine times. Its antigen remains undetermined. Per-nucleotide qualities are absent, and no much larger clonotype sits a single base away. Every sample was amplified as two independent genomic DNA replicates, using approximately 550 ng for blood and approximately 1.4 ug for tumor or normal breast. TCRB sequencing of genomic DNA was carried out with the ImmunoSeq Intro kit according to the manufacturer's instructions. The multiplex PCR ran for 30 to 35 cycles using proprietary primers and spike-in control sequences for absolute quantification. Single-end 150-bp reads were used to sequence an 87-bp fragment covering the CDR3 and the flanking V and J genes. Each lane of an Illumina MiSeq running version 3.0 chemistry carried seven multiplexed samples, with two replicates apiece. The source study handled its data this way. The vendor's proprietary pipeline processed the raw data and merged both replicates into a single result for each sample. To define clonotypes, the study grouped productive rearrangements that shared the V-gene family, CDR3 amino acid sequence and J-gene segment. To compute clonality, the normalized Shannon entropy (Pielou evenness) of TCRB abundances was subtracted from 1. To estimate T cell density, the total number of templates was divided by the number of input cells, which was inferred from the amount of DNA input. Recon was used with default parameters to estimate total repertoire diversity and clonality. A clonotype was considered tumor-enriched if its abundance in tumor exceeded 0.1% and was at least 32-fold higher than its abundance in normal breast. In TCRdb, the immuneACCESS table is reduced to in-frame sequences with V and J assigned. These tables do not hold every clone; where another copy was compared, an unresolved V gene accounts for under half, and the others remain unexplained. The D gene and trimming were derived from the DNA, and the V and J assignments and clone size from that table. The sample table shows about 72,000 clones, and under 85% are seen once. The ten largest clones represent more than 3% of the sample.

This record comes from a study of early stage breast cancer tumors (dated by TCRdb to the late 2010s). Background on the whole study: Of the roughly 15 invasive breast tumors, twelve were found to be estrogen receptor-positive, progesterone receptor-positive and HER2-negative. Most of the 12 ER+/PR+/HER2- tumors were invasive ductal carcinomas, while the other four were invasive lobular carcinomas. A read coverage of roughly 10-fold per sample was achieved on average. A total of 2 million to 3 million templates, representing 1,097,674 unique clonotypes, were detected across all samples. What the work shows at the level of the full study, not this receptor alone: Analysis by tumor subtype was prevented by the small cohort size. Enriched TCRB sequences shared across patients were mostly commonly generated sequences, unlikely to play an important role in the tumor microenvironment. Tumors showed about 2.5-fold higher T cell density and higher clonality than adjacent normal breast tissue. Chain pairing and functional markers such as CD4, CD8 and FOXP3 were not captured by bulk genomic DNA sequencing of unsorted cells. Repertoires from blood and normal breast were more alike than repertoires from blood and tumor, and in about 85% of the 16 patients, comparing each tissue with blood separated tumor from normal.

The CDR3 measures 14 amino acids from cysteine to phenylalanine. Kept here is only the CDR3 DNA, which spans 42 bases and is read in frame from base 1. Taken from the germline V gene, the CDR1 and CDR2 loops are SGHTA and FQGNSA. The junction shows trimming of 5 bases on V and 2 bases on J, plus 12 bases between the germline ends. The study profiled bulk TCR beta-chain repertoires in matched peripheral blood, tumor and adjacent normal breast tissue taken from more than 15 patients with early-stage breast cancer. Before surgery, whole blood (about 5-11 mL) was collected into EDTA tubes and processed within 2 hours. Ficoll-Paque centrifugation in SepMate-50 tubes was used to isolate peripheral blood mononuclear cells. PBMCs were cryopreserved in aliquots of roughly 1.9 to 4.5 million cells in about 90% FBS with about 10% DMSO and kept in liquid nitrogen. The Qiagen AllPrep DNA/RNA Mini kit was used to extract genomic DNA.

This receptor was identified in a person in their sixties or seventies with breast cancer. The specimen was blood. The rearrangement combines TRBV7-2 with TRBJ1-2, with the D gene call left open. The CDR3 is CASSPYDGNYGYTF. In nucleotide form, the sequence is TGTGCCAGCAGCCCCTACGACGGGAACTATGGCTACACCTTC. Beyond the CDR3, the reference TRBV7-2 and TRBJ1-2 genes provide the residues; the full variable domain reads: GAGVSQSPSNKVTEKGKDVELRCDPISGHTALYWYRQSLGQGLEFLIYFQGNSAPDKSGLPSDRFSAERTGGSVSTLTIQRTQQEDSAVYLCASSPYDGNYGYTFGSGTRLTVV.